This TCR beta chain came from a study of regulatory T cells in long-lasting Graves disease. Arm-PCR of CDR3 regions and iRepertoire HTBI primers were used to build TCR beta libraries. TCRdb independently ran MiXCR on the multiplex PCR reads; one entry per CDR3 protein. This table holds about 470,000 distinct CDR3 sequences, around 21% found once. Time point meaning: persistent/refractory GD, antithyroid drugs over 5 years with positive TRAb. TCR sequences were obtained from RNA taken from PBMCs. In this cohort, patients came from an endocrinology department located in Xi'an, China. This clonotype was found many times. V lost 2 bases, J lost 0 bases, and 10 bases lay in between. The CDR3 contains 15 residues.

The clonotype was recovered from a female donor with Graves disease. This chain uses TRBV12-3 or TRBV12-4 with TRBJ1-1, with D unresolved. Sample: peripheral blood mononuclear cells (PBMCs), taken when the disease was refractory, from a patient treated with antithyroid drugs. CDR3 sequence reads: CASSLLKPMNTEAFF. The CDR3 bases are TGTGCCAGCAGTTTATTGAAACCCATGAACACTGAAGCTTTCTTT.